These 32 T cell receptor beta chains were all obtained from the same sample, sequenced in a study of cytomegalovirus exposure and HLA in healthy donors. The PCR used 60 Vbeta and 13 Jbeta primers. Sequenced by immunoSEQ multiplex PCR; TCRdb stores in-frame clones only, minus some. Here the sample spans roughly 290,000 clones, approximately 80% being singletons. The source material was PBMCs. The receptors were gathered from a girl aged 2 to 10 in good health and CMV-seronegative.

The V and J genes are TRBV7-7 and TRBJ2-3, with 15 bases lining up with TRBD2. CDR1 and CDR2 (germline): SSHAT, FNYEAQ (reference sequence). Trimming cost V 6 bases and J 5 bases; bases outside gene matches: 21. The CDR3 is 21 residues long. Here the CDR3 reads CASRHPQGLAGGTRRGDTQYF. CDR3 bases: TGTGCCAGCAGACATCCTCAAGGACTAGCGGGAGGGACCCGGAGGGGAGATACGCAGTATTTT.

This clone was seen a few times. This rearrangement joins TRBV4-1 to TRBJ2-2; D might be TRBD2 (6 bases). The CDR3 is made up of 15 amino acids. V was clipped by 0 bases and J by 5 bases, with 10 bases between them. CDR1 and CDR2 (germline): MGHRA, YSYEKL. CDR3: CASSQDIRGTGELFF. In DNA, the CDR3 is TGCGCCAGCAGCCAAGATATCCGGGGGACCGGGGAGCTGTTTTTT.

The CDR3 DNA follows: TGTGCCTGGAGTGTACTGAAACAGGCCAATCAGCCCCAGCATTTT. This encodes CAWSVLKQANQPQHF. This sequence joins TRBV30 and TRBJ1-5, with a possible D match to TRBD1 (5 bases). Per germline, CDR1 GTSNPN and CDR2 SVGIG (reference sequence). Trimming left V 0 bases short and J 3 bases short, with 12 bases between. This CDR3 has 15 amino acids.

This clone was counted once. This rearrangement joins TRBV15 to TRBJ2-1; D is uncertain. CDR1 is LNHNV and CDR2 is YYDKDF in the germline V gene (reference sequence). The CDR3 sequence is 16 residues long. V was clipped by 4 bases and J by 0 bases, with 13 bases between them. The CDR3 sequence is CATSNRPPSSYNEQFF. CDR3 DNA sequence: TGTGCCACCAGCAACAGACCCCCGAGCTCCTACAATGAGCAGTTCTTC.

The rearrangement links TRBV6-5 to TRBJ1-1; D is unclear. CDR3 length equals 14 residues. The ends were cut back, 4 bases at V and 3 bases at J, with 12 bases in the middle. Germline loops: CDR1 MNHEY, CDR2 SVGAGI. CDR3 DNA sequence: TGTGCCAGCAGTTGGCGGGGTGCGGACACTGAAGCTTTCTTT. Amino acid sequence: CASSWRGADTEAFF.

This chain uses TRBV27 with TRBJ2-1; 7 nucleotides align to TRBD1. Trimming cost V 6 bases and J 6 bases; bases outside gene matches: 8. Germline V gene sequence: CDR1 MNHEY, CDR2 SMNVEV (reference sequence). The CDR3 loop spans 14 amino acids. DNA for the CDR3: TGTGCCAGCAGCCCCCTGGACAGGACCAATGAGCAGTTCTTC. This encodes CASSPLDRTNEQFF.

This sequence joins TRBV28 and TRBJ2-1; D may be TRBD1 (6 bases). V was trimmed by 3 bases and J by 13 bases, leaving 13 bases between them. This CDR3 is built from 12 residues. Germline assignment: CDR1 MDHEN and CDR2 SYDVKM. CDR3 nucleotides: TGTGCCAGCAGTTTGGAGCGGACAGAACAGTTCTTC. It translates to CASSLERTEQFF.

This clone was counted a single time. The CDR3: CASSYRDRYNEQFF. The DNA for the CDR3 is TGTGCCAGCAGTTACCGGGACAGATACAATGAGCAGTTCTTC. The rearrangement uses TRBV27 and TRBJ2-1; TRBD1 matches 7 bases. The CDR3 contains 14 residues. Trimming took 4 bases from V and 4 from J; bases not matched to a gene: 4. Per the germline V gene, CDR1 is MNHEY and CDR2 is SMNVEV (reference sequence).

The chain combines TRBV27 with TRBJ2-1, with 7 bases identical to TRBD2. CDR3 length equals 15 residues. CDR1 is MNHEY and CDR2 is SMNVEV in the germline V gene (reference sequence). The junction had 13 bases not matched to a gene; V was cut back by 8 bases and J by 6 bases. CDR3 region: CASCSWGGPVNEQFF. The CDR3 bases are TGTGCCAGCTGCTCTTGGGGAGGGCCGGTCAATGAGCAGTTCTTC.

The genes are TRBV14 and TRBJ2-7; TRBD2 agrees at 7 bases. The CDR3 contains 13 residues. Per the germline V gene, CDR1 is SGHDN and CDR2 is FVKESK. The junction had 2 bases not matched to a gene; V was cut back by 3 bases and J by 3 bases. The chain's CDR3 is CASSHRTSYEQYF. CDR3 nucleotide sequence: TGTGCCAGCAGCCATCGGACTAGCTACGAGCAGTACTTC.

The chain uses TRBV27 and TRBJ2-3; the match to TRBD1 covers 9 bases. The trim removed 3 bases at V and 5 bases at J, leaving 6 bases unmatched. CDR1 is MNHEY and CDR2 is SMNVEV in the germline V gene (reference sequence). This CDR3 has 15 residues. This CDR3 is CASSFTGTGKDTQYF. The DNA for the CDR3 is TGTGCCAGCAGTTTCACCGGGACAGGGAAAGATACGCAGTATTTT.

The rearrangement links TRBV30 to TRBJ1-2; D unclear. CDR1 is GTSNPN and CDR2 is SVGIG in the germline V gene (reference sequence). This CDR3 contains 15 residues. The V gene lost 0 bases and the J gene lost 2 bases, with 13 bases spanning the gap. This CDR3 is CAWSVRSAGNYGYTF. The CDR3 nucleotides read TGTGCCTGGAGTGTACGTTCAGCCGGGAACTATGGCTACACCTTC.

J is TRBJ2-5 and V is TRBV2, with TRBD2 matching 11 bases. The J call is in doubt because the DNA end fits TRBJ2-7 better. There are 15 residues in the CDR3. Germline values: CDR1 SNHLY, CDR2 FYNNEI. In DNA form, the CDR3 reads TGTGCCAGCATAGGGGGACTAGCGGTTTTCTACGAGCAGTACTTC. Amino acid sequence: CASIGGLAVFYEQYF.

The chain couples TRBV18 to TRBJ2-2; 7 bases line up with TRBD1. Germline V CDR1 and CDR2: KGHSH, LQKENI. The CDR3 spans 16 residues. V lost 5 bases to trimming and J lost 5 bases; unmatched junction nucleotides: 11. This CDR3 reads CASSSTGTENTGELFF. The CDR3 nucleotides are TGTGCCAGCTCATCAACCGGGACAGAAAATACCGGGGAGCTGTTTTTT.

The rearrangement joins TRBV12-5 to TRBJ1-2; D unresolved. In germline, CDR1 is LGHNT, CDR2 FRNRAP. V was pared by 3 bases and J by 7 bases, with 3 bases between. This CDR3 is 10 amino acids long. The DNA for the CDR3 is TGTGCTAGTGGTTTCCGTGGCTACACCTTC. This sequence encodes CASGFRGYTF.

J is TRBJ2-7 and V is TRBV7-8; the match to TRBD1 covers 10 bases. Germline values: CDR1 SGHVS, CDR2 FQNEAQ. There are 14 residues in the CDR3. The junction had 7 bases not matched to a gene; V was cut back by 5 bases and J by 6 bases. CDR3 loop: CASSRGTGAVEQYF. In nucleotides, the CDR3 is TGTGCCAGCAGCCGAGGGACAGGGGCAGTCGAGCAGTACTTC.

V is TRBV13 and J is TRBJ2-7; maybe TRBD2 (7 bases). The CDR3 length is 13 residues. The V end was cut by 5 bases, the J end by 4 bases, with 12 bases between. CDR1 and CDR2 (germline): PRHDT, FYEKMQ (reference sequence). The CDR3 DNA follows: TGTGCCAGCAGCACCCGGGGGGCTTACGAGCAGTACTTC. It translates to CASSTRGAYEQYF.

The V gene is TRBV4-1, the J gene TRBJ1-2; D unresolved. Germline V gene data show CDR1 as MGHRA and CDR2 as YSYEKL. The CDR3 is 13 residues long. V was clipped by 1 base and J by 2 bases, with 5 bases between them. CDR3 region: CASSQGQNYGYTF. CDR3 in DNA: TGCGCCAGCAGCCAAGGTCAGAACTATGGCTACACCTTC.

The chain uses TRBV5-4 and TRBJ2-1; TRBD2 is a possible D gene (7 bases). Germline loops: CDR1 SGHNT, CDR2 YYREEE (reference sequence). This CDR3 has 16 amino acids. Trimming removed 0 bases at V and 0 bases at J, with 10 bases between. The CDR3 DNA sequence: TGTGCCAGCAGCTTGGTAGGGGGGGGCTCCTACAATGAGCAGTTCTTC. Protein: CASSLVGGGSYNEQFF.

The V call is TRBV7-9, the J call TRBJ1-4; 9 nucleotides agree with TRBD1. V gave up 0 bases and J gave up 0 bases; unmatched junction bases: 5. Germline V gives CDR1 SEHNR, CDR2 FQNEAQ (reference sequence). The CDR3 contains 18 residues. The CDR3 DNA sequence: TGTGCCAGCAGCTTAGCTTGGGACAGGGCCACAACTAATGAAAAACTGTTTTTT. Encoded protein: CASSLAWDRATTNEKLFF.

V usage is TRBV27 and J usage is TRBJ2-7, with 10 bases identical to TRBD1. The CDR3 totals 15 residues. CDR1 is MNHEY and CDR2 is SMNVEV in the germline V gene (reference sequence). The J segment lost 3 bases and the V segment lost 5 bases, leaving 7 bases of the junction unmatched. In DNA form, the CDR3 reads TGTGCCAGCAGTGTCCGGGACAGGGGTTACTACGAGCAGTACTTC. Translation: CASSVRDRGYYEQYF.

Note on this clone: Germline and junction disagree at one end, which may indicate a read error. CDR3 in DNA: TGTTCCAGCAGCATACAGGGGTTGAACACTGAAGCTTTCTTT. It specifies CSSSIQGLNTEAFF. The chain combines TRBV7-9 with TRBJ1-1, with TRBD1 identical over 7 bases. CDR3 size: 14 residues. In germline, CDR1 is SEHNR, CDR2 FQNEAQ (reference sequence).

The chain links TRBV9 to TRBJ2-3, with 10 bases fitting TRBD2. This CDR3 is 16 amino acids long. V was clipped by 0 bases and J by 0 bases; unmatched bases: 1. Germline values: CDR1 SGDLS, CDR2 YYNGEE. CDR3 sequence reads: CASSVETSGSTDTQYF. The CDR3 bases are TGTGCCAGCAGCGTAGAGACTAGCGGGAGCACAGATACGCAGTATTTT.

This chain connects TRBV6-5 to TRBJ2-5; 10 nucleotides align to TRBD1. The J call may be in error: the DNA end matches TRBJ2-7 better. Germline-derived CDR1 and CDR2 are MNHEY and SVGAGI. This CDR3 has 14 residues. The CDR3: CASSWGQGIAEQYF. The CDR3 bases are TGTGCCAGCAGTTGGGGACAGGGGATAGCCGAGCAGTACTTC.

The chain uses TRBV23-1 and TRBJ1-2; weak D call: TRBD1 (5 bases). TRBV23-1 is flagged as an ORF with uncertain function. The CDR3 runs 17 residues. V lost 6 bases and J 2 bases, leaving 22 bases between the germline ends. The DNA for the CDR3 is TGCGCCAGCAGGAAGACAGAACGTAGAGGTGAGAACTATGGCTACACCTTC. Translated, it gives CASRKTERRGENYGYTF.

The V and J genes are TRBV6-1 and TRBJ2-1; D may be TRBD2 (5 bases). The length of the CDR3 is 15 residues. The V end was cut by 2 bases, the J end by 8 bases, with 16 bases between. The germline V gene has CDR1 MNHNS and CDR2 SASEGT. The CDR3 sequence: CASSELDSPGDEQFF. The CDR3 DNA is TGTGCCAGCAGTGAATTGGACTCCCCCGGAGATGAGCAGTTCTTC.

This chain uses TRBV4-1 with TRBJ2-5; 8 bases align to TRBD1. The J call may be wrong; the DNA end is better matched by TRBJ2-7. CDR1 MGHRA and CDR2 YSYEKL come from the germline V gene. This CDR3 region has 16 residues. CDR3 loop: CASSQDIGTGYYEQYF. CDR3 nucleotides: TGCGCCAGCAGCCAAGACATCGGGACAGGATACTACGAGCAGTACTTC.

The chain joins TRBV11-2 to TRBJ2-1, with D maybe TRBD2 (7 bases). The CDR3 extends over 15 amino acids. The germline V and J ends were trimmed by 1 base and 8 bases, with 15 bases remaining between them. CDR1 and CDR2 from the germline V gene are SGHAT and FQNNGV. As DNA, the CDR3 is TGTGCCAGCAGCTTAGGAGGGGGGGCTCGGTATGAGCAGTTCTTC. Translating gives CASSLGGGARYEQFF.

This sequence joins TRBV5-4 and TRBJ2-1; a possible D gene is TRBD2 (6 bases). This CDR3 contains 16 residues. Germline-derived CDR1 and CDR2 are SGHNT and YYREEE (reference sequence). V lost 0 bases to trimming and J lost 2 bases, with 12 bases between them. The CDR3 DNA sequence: TGTGCCAGCAGCTTGGGCGGGACGGCGCCCTACAATGAGCAGTTCTTC. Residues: CASSLGGTAPYNEQFF.

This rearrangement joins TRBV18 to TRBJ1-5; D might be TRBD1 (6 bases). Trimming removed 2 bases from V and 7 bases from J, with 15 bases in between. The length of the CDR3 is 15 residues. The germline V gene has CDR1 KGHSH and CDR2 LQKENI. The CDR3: CASSPSPRGFQPQHF. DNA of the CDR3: TGTGCCAGCTCACCATCCCCCAGGGGATTCCAGCCCCAGCATTTT.

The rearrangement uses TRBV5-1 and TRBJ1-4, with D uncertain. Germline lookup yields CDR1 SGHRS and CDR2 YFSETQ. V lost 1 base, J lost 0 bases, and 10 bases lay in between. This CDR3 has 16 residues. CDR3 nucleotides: TGCGCCAGCAGCTTGTTCGGGAGCCCAACTAATGAAAAACTGTTTTTT. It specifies CASSLFGSPTNEKLFF.

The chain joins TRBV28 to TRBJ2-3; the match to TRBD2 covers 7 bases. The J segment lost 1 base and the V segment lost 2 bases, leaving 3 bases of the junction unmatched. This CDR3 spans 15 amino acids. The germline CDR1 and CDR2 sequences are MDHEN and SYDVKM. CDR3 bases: TGTGCCAGCAGTTTAGCGGGAGCGGGCACAGATACGCAGTATTTT. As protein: CASSLAGAGTDTQYF.